The 27 T cell receptor beta chains listed next were all sequenced from one sample in a study of blood T cells in healthy people across ages. Through a sample-barcoded 5' primer and a J-beta primer mix, a second PCR was run for roughly 7 to 12 cycles. Each CDR3 protein is one row after TCRdb ran MiXCR on the 5' RACE reads. The sample carries about 1,600,000 distinct CDR3 sequences, around 39% recorded once. Sequenced input: blood. The receptors shown here come from a woman between 18 and 29 years old in good health.

This rearrangement joins TRBV12-3 or TRBV12-4 to TRBJ1-6; 8 nucleotides line up with TRBD1. CDR3 length equals 16 residues. V gave up 6 bases and J gave up 3 bases; unmatched junction bases: 7. The CDR3 coding sequence is TGTGCCAGCAGAACGGACAGGGCCAGCTATAATTCACCCCTCCACTTT. Amino acid sequence: CASRTDRASYNSPLHF.

The chain recombines TRBV2 with TRBJ1-2; TRBD1 agrees at 7 bases. After removal of 5 bases from V and 1 base from J, the junction contained 25 bases not matched to a gene. Germline-derived CDR1 and CDR2 are SNHLY and FYNNEI. CDR3 size: 21 residues. The CDR3 here is CASSFSGTALLKLPFNYGYTF. CDR3 nucleotides: TGTGCCAGCAGTTTTTCCGGGACAGCACTCCTCAAACTCCCTTTTAACTATGGCTACACCTTC.

V is TRBV6-5 and J is TRBJ1-2, with D possibly TRBD1 on 6 matching bases. Germline CDR1 and CDR2: MNHEY and SVGAGI. The CDR3 consists of 14 residues. V was cut by 6 bases and J by 7 bases, with 18 bases left in between. The CDR3 DNA reads TGTGCCAGCAGCCTTACGGACAGTGCTGGTGGCTACACCTTC. Its protein is CASSLTDSAGGYTF.

The chain has TRBV12-3 or TRBV12-4 and TRBJ2-1, with D perhaps TRBD2 (6 bases). The V gene lost 7 bases and the J gene lost 9 bases, with 22 bases spanning the gap. The CDR3 covers 15 residues. The CDR3 reads CASNGRGPFVGEQFF. The CDR3 bases are TGTGCCAGCAATGGGCGGGGACCGTTTGTTGGTGAGCAGTTCTTC.

This clonotype showed up just a few times. The V and J genes are TRBV20-1 and TRBJ2-1; possibly TRBD1 or TRBD2 for D (5 bases each). The CDR3 extends over 17 amino acids. CDR1 DFQATT and CDR2 SNEGSKA come from the germline V gene (reference sequence). The V gene lost 3 bases and the J gene lost 0 bases, with 18 bases spanning the gap. The CDR3 DNA reads as TGCAGTGCTAGGCTGGGGGACGCTGTCAGCTCCTACAATGAGCAGTTCTTC. Its translation: CSARLGDAVSSYNEQFF.

The chain is built from TRBV6-5 and TRBJ2-2; perhaps TRBD1 as D (5 bases). The CDR3 has 16 amino acids. Trimming took 6 bases from V and 5 from J, leaving 19 bases between them. Germline loops: CDR1 MNHEY, CDR2 SVGAGI. Here the CDR3 reads CASSQMGQPVTGELFF. DNA of the CDR3: TGTGCCAGCAGCCAGATGGGGCAGCCAGTAACCGGGGAGCTGTTTTTT.

This clonotype was seen a handful of times. The chain couples TRBV5-1 to TRBJ2-7, with TRBD2 as a possible D gene (5 bases). The V gene's germline CDR1 is SGHRS and CDR2 YFSETQ. This CDR3 has 11 residues. V gave up 5 bases and J gave up 10 bases, with 13 bases separating them. CDR3 sequence: CASRSGERQYF. CDR3 coding DNA: TGCGCCAGCAGGTCCGGGGAAAGACAGTACTTC.

This clonotype turned up a few times. The chain has TRBV14 and TRBJ2-3; a weak D match, TRBD2 (5 bases). The CDR3 loop spans 15 amino acids. The V gene lost 8 bases and the J gene lost 5 bases, with 20 bases spanning the gap. Germline V lookup: CDR1 SGHDN, CDR2 FVKESK. The CDR3 spells CASARVRGSLDTQYF. Here the CDR3 DNA reads TGTGCCAGCGCCAGAGTTAGAGGGAGTTTAGATACGCAGTATTTT. Looking up the rest from reference TRBV14 and TRBJ2-3 gives the full variable domain: EAGVTQFPSHSVIEKGQTVTLRCDPISGHDNLYWYRRVMGKEIKFLLHFVKESKQDESGMPNNRFLAERTGGTYSTLKVQPAELEDSGVYFCASARVRGSLDTQYFGPGTRLTVL.

The V and J genes are TRBV7-2 and TRBJ1-6, with unresolved D. The CDR3 loop spans 16 amino acids. The V gene lost 0 bases and the J gene lost 4 bases, with 10 bases spanning the gap. Germline V gene sequence: CDR1 SGHTA, CDR2 FQGNSA. The CDR3 here is CASSLAGDPYNSPLHF. The CDR3 bases are TGTGCCAGCAGCTTAGCTGGGGATCCTTATAATTCACCCCTCCACTTT. Drawing the rest from reference TRBV7-2 and TRBJ1-6, the complete variable domain is GAGVSQSPSNKVTEKGKDVELRCDPISGHTALYWYRQSLGQGLEFLIYFQGNSAPDKSGLPSDRFSAERTGGSVSTLTIQRTQQEDSAVYLCASSLAGDPYNSPLHFGNGTRLTVT.

In its sample, this clonotype was seen once. The chain combines TRBV6-6 with TRBJ1-2; 7 bases fit TRBD1. Germline CDR1 is MNHNY and CDR2 is SVGAGI (reference sequence). The CDR3 extends over 13 amino acids. V trimming: 6 bases; J trimming: 7 bases; junction bases outside the gene matches: 8. CDR3 residues: CASRGGQSAGYTF. CDR3 coding DNA: TGTGCCAGCAGGGGGGGACAGTCGGCTGGCTACACCTTC.

This chain uses TRBV10-3 with TRBJ2-7; perhaps TRBD1 as D (5 bases). Germline V gene lookup returns CDR1 ENHRY and CDR2 SYGVKD. Trimming pared 0 bases from V and 3 bases from J, leaving 12 bases between. The CDR3 is 15 amino acids. The CDR3 DNA reads TGTGCCATCAGTGAGTCAAAGGACACGAGCTACGAGCAGTACTTC. Protein sequence: CAISESKDTSYEQYF.

The rearrangement joins TRBV4-1 to TRBJ2-5; 8 nucleotides align to TRBD2. This CDR3 has 16 residues. The V gene's germline CDR1 is MGHRA and CDR2 YSYEKL. V trimming: 0 bases; J trimming: 11 bases; junction bases outside the gene matches: 14. The CDR3 DNA reads TGCGCCAGCAGCCAAGATAGTACTAGCGGACACAATGAGCAGTACTTC. This codes for CASSQDSTSGHNEQYF.

CDR3 nucleotide sequence: TGTGCCTATATAAAGAGCGGGAGGGGCTCCTACAATGAGCAGTTCTTC. As protein: CAYIKSGRGSYNEQFF. This chain links TRBV30 with TRBJ2-1; the match to TRBD2 covers 10 bases. The V gene end was trimmed by 7 bases and the J gene end by 0 bases; junction bases not matched to a gene: 9. Germline V gene lookup returns CDR1 GTSNPN and CDR2 SVGIG (reference sequence). The CDR3 runs 16 residues.

The gene calls are TRBV5-1 and TRBJ2-2, with D unclear. V lost 1 base to trimming and J lost 0 bases, with 13 bases between them. CDR3 length: 17 residues. Per germline, CDR1 SGHRS and CDR2 YFSETQ. Here the CDR3 reads CASSLFTRRSNTGELFF. CDR3 nucleotides: TGCGCCAGCAGCTTGTTCACACGACGGTCGAACACCGGGGAGCTGTTTTTT.

The V call is TRBV2, the J call TRBJ1-2; tentative D call: TRBD1 (5 bases). The CDR3 is made up of 11 amino acids. CDR1 SNHLY and CDR2 FYNNEI come from the germline V gene. V was clipped by 3 bases and J by 8 bases, with 7 bases between them. The CDR3 coding sequence is TGTGCCAGCAGTGACAGGGTCGGCTACACCTTC. Protein: CASSDRVGYTF.

This clonotype came up a few times. The chain has TRBV3-1 and TRBJ2-7; D call uncertain. Germline CDR1 LGHDT, CDR2 YNNKEL (reference sequence). CDR3 size: 13 residues. Trimming took 0 bases from V and 5 from J, leaving 8 bases between them. The CDR3 DNA reads TGTGCCAGCAGCCAAGAGATCGCAGACGAGCAGTACTTC. Translation gives CASSQEIADEQYF.

The chain uses TRBV21-1 and TRBJ2-7. TRBV21-1 is a pseudogene. The CDR3 has 15 amino acids. Written as DNA, the CDR3 is TGTGCCAGCAGCAAAGATGTGAATGGGCACTACGAGCAGTACTTC. This encodes CASSKDVNGHYEQYF.

The V call is TRBV2, the J call TRBJ1-6; D call uncertain. This CDR3 has 15 amino acids. Looked up from germline, CDR1 is SNHLY and CDR2 is FYNNEI. V lost 3 bases, J lost 6 bases, and 12 bases lay in between. The DNA of the CDR3 is TGTGCCAGCAGTGATTTTAGTACCGGTAATTCACCCCTCCACTTT. Translated, it gives CASSDFSTGNSPLHF.

CDR3: CASSEAMASGSGEQFF. The CDR3 region has the DNA TGTGCCAGCAGTGAAGCTATGGCTAGCGGGAGCGGTGAGCAGTTCTTC. The rearrangement joins TRBV6-1 to TRBJ2-1, with 10 bases lining up with TRBD2. V dropped 0 bases and J dropped 9; count of bases not matched to a gene: 8. The length of the CDR3 is 16 residues. Germline CDR1 reads MNHNS; CDR2 reads SASEGT.

This clonotype was counted a few times. This chain links TRBV7-6 with TRBJ2-7; 9 bases line up with TRBD2. This CDR3 is built from 16 residues. With 1 base clipped from V and 1 base from J, the junction kept 5 bases outside the gene matches. Germline lookup yields CDR1 SGHVS and CDR2 FNYEAQ. CDR3 coding DNA: TGTGCCAGCAGCTTAGTTGGTAGCGGGGGATCCTACGAGCAGTACTTC. This encodes CASSLVGSGGSYEQYF.

The chain couples TRBV9 to TRBJ2-5; 7 bases map to TRBD1. Unmatched junction bases numbered 14, after V lost 7 bases and J lost 5 bases. The V gene's germline CDR1 is SGDLS and CDR2 YYNGEE. The CDR3 runs to 15 residues. The CDR3 nucleotides read TGTGCCAGCGCCCTCACACAGGGGTCTGGGGAGACCCAGTACTTC. This translates into CASALTQGSGETQYF. The whole variable domain, remainder taken from reference TRBV9 and TRBJ2-5, is DSGVTQTPKHLITATGQRVTLRCSPRSGDLSVYWYQQSLDQGLQFLIQYYNGEERAKGNILERFSAQQFPDLHSELNLSSLELGDSALYFCASALTQGSGETQYFGPGTRLLVL.

The V gene is TRBV6-5, the J gene TRBJ1-5; D not resolved. Germline V gene data show CDR1 as MNHEY and CDR2 as SVGAGI. CDR3 length equals 15 residues. Deletions cut 5 bases from V and 2 bases from J, with 13 bases between. CDR3 bases: TGTGCCAGCAGTCCCGGGATTATGGGCAATCAGCCCCAGCATTTT. This encodes CASSPGIMGNQPQHF.

This clonotype was detected a few times. The chain uses TRBV20-1 and TRBJ1-1, with D perhaps TRBD1 (5 bases). The germline V and J ends were trimmed by 6 bases and 1 base, with 18 bases remaining between them. CDR3 size: 15 residues. The germline gives CDR1 DFQATT, CDR2 SNEGSKA (reference sequence). This chain's CDR3 is CSADGGRTTNTEAFF. The CDR3, as DNA: TGCAGTGCGGATGGGGGTCGCACGACGAACACTGAAGCTTTCTTT.

At least ten counts were recorded for this clonotype. V usage is TRBV25-1 and J usage is TRBJ2-7, with 11 bases that match TRBD2. Germline trimming cut 6 bases from V and 2 bases from J; bases unmatched to any gene: 0. Germline CDR1 MGHDK, CDR2 SYGVNS. The CDR3 is 13 residues long. The CDR3 DNA is TGTGCCAGCAGACTAGCGGGAGCCTACGAGCAGTACTTC. Its protein is CASRLAGAYEQYF.

This clonotype turned up a few times. The rearrangement uses TRBV9 and TRBJ1-3; tentatively, D is TRBD1 (5 bases). This CDR3 comprises 16 residues. Trimming cost V 0 bases and J 0 bases, with 10 bases left between them. CDR1 is SGDLS and CDR2 is YYNGEE in the germline V gene. Here the CDR3 DNA reads TGTGCCAGCAGCGTAGGGGGGTCCGTCTCTGGAAACACCATATATTTT. Protein product: CASSVGGSVSGNTIYF.

This chain uses TRBV28 with TRBJ2-1, with TRBD2 matching 8 bases. The V segment lost 6 bases and the J segment 0 bases; nucleotides outside the gene matches: 10. The CDR3 consists of 17 residues. Germline-derived CDR1 and CDR2 are MDHEN and SYDVKM. The CDR3 is CASRHNSGTPSYNEQFF. The CDR3 DNA is TGTGCCAGCAGACATAATAGCGGGACGCCCTCCTACAATGAGCAGTTCTTC.

This clonotype has more than one count but fewer than ten. J is TRBJ2-5 and V is TRBV24-1; tentatively, D is TRBD2 (5 bases). The CDR3 extends over 15 amino acids. The V gene's germline CDR1 is KGHDR and CDR2 SFDVKD. V gave up 5 bases and J gave up 1 base, with 13 bases separating them. The CDR3 is CATSGGSDSQETQYF. CDR3 DNA sequence: TGTGCCACCAGTGGGGGTAGCGATTCCCAAGAGACCCAGTACTTC.